This T cell receptor beta chain was found in a study of blood T cell repertoires in COVID-19. Study context: Both acute and convalescent COVID-19 samples were obtained from the United States, Italy and Spain.

Trimming cost V 2 bases and J 2 bases, with 7 bases left between them. Germline CDR1 and CDR2: SGHNT and YYREEE (reference sequence). This CDR3 is built from 13 residues. Authors' methods: Scientists estimated how many nucleated cells there were by amplifying reference gene primers. Method: immunoSEQ multiplex PCR; TCRdb's copy keeps in-frame clones and lacks some. The V and J calls and clone size come from that table; D and trimming were worked out from the DNA. The sample contains around 230,000 clones, 82% of which appear only once. Donors were grouped by their self-reported clinical history. The sequence was collected from a man between 35 and 55 years old who had recovered from COVID-19. The source material was PBMCs or T cells enriched from blood (not recorded which). This chain links TRBV5-4 with TRBJ1-2; D remains ambiguous. The CDR3 sequence: CASSFSGNYGYTF. DNA of the CDR3: TGTGCCAGCAGCTTCTCAGGAAACTATGGCTACACCTTC.